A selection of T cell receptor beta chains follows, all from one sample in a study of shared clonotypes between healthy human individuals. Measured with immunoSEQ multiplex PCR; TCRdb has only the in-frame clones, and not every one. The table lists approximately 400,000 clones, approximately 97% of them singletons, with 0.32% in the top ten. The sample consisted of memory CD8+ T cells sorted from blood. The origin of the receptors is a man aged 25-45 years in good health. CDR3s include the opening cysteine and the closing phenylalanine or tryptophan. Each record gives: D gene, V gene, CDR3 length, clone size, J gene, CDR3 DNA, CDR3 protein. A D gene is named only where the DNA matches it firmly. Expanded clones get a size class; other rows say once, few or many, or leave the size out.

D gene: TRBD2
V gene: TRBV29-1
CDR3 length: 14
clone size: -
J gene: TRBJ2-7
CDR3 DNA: TGCAGCGTCCTACAGCGGGAGGGAAACTACGAGCAGTACTTC
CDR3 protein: CSVLQREGNYEQYF

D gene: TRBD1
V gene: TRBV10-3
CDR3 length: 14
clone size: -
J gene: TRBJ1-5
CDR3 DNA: TGTGCCATCAGTGCCGGACAGGGAGATCAGCCCCAGCATTTT
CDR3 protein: CAISAGQGDQPQHF

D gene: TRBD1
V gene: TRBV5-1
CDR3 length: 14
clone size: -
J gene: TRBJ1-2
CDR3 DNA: TGCGCCAGCAGGACAGGGGAGTACGGCTATGGCTACACCTTC
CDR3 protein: CASRTGEYGYGYTF

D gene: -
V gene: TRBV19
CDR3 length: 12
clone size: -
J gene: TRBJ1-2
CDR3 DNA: TGTGCCAGTAGTATACCCTCGGGTGGCTACACCTTC
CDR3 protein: CASSIPSGGYTF

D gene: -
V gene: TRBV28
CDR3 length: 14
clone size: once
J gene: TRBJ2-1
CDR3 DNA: TGTGCCAGCAGTTTTCGCGGGTTCTACAATGAGCAGTTCTTC
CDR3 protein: CASSFRGFYNEQFF

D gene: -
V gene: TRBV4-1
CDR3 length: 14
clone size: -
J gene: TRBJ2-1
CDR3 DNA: TGCGCCAGCAGCCATGGCCTCGTCAACAATGAGCAGTTCTTC
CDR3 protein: CASSHGLVNNEQFF

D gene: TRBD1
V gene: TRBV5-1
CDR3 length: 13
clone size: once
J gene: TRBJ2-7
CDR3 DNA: TGCGCCAGCAGTCCGGACAGGGCAGACGAGCAGTACTTC
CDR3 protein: CASSPDRADEQYF

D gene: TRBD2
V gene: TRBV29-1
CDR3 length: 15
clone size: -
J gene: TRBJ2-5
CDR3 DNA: TGCAGCGTTGAAGATCTGGCGGGAGTAGATGAGACCCAGTACTTC
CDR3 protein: CSVEDLAGVDETQYF

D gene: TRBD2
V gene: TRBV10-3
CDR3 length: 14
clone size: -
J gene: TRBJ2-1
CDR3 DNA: TGTGCCATCAGTCCGGGACTAGAATACAATGAGCAGTTCTTC
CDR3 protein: CAISPGLEYNEQFF

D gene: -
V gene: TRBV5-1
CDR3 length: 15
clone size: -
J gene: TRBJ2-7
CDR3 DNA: TGCGCCAGCAGCCCCGGACACCCCAAGACCTACGAGCAGTACTTC
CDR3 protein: CASSPGHPKTYEQYF

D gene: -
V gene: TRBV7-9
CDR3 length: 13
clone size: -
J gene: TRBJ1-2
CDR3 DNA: TGTGCCAGCAGTTCGGGACCGAGCTATGGCTACACCTTC
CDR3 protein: CASSSGPSYGYTF

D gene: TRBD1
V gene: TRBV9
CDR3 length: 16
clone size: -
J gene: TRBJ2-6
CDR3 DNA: TGTGCCAACCGGGACAGGCCCAGCTCTGGGGCCAACGTCCTGACTTTC
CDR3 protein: CANRDRPSSGANVLTF

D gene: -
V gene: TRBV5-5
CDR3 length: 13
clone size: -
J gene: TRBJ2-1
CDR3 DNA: TGTGCCAGCAGCTTAGGGTACTACAATGAGCAGTTCTTC
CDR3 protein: CASSLGYYNEQFF

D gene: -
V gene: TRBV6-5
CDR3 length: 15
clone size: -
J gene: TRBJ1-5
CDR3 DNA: TGTGCCAGCGGGAGGGTGTCTGGGAACAATCAGCCCCAGCATTTT
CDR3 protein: CASGRVSGNNQPQHF

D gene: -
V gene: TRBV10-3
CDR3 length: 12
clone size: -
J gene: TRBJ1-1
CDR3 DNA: TGTGCCATCGGCGGGACGAACACTGAAGCTTTCTTT
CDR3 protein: CAIGGTNTEAFF

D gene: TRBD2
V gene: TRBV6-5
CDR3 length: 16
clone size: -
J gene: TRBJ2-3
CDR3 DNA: TGTGCCAGCAGTTACTCTTCGCTAGCGGGAGGAGATACGCAGTATTTT
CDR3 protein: CASSYSSLAGGDTQYF

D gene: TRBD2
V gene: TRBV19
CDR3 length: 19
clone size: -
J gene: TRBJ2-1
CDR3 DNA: TGTGCCAGTAGTATAGATCTGACGACTAGCGGGAGCTCCTACAATGAGCAGTTCTTC
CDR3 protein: CASSIDLTTSGSSYNEQFF

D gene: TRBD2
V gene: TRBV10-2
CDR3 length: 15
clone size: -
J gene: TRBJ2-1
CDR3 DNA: TGCGCCAGCATCCGTGGAGTAGCGGGGTACAATGAGCAGTTCTTC
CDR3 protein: CASIRGVAGYNEQFF

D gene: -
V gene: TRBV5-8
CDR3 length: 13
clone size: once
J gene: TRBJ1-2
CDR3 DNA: TGTGCCAGCAGCTTTAGTGACGGGGATGGCTACACCTTC
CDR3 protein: CASSFSDGDGYTF

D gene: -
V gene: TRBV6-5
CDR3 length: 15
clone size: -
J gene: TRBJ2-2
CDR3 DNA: TGTGCCAGCAGCCATGGTGTTGGCGGGACCGGGGAGCTGTTTTTT
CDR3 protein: CASSHGVGGTGELFF

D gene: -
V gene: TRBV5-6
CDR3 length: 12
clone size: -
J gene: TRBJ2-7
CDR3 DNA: TGTGCCAGCAGTCTGTACATCGGCGAGCAGTACTTC
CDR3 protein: CASSLYIGEQYF

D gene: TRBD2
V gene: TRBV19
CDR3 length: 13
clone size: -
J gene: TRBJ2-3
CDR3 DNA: TGTGCCAGTAGTTCCCCGGGGGGGGATACGCAGTATTTT
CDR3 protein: CASSSPGGDTQYF